This TCR beta chain came from a study of CD8 T cells in Susac syndrome (dated by TCRdb to the late 2010s). Context from the whole study: Repertoire sequencing was used to test whether CD8+ T cell activation and differentiation in Susac syndrome was antigen driven.

Concerning this clonotype itself: Its binding antigen is unknown. There are no base qualities to consult, and no much larger clone falls within one base.

The CDR3 contains 11 residues, cysteine and phenylalanine counted. The DNA shown is the 33-base CDR3, in frame from base 1. CDR1 SQVTM and CDR2 ANQGSEA were looked up in the germline V gene. Deletion took 7 bases off V and 1 base off J, with a span of 7 bases between the germline ends. RNA was extracted using the RNeasy kit, and 0.5 to 1 microgram was reverse transcribed with random hexamers. The immunoSEQ multiplex PCR assay, which covers 54 Vbeta and 13 Jbeta segments, was used to amplify TCR beta CDR3 regions. Bias from PCR amplification was corrected by using a synthetic template baseline for primer optimization and for computational correction. As for how the authors treated the data: Only productive sequences were kept, with reads annotated to V, D and J genes according to IMGT and analyzed in immunoSEQ Analyzer. Clonality was calculated as one minus the Shannon entropy normalized by log2 of the number of productive unique sequences. Public and private clones were assessed among the 100 most prevalent clones of each patient and control. Clones were defined as Susac-specific when absent from the healthy and MS cohorts, from approximately 1,100 published viral clones and from other ImmuneACCESS disease sequences. Clones were called with MiXCR by TCRdb after fastp trimmed the public reads at Q25, and only in-frame beta chains were retained. All rows with the same CDR3 protein become a single entry with the most common DNA and genes. The authors' filters were not applied to this entry. The sample has 300,000 to 350,000 distinct CDR3 sequences on record, 92% of them singletons. The ten largest account for over 0.065% of the sample.

Peripheral blood CD8+ and CD4+ T cells from healthy donors, Susac syndrome patients and multiple sclerosis patients were profiled using high-throughput TCR beta sequencing. Treatment-naive patients with stable or active relapsing-remitting disease fulfilling revised McDonald criteria were used as multiple sclerosis controls. Bulk CD8+ and CD4+ T cells were purified magnetically by negative isolation, whereas CD8+ TEMRA cells were enriched by FACS. Blood was drawn into EDTA tubes, processed within 24 hours, and PBMCs were isolated by density gradient centrifugation. PBMCs intended for TCR sequencing were cryopreserved in liquid nitrogen and thawed later in a water bath at 37 degrees C. The sorted or isolated CD4+, CD8+ and CD8+ TEMRA cells had a purity of 90% or higher. The paper's findings and limits, for the study overall: The number of individuals in the TCR sequencing and HLA analysis was acknowledged as relatively small.

Sequenced: CD4+ T cells from PBMCs. This receptor was identified in a human donor with multiple sclerosis. The chain is assembled from TRBV29-1 and TRBJ1-1; the D gene remains uncertain. The CDR3 here reads CSAVKNTEAFF. The DNA sequence reads TGCAGCGCCGTAAAGAACACTGAAGCTTTCTTT. Reference TRBV29-1 and TRBJ1-1 proteins supply the regions before and after the CDR3; the full variable domain is: SAVISQKPSRDICQRGTSLTIQCQVDSQVTMMFWYRQQPGQSLTLIATANQGSEATYESGFVIDKFPISRPNLTFSTLTVSNMSPEDSSIYLCSAVKNTEAFFGQGTRLTVV.